This T cell receptor beta chain came from a study of blood T cell repertoires in COVID-19. Study-wide context: COVID-19 samples, acute and convalescent, were from the United States, Italy and Spain. T cells, B-cell-depleted T cells, or PBMCs supplied cDNA or gDNA.

Trimming cost V 2 bases and J 2 bases; bases outside gene matches: 12. Germline assignment: CDR1 ENHRY and CDR2 SYGVKD. The CDR3 consists of 19 residues. Authors' processing steps: It was from reference gene primer amplification that nucleated cell counts were estimated. Data came from immunoSEQ multiplex PCR; TCRdb stores just in-frame clones and leaves some out. V and J calls plus clone size are reproduced from that table; the DNA served to infer D and trimming. This table has 150,000 to 200,000 clones, around 83% appearing once. The receptor was derived from a woman aged 25 to 39 with active or convalescent COVID-19. The V and J genes are TRBV10-3 and TRBJ2-7, with 13 bases fitting TRBD2. The sequenced material came from peripheral blood. In nucleotides, the CDR3 is TGTGCCATCAGTGAGCATATCGGGACTAGCGGGAAGCCAGCCTACGAGCAGTACTTC. This encodes CAISEHIGTSGKPAYEQYF.